This T cell receptor beta chain was captured in a study of blood T cell repertoires in COVID-19. Overall study: Material from acute and convalescent COVID-19 was sourced from the United States, Italy and Spain. PBMCs, B-cell-depleted T cells, or T cells were the source of the cDNA or gDNA that made up the material.

The CDR3 is made up of 16 amino acids. Trimming pared 4 bases from V and 5 bases from J, leaving 16 bases between. Germline values: CDR1 SGHDT, CDR2 YYEEEE. Study processing details: Quantification of nucleated cells was approximated via reference gene primer amplification. Sequencing was performed with immunoSEQ multiplex PCR; in TCRdb, only in-frame clones are kept and a portion is missing. The V and J calls and the clone size are those of that table, but D and trimming were determined from the DNA. The table shows 100,000 to 150,000 clones, with roughly 83% occurring only once. This clonotype was sampled from an elderly woman with acute or convalescent COVID-19. Input material: peripheral blood. This chain links TRBV5-6 with TRBJ1-6, with D unresolved. This CDR3 is CASSRGQRQNNSPLHF. DNA for the CDR3: TGTGCCAGCAGCCGAGGGCAACGACAAAATAATTCACCCCTCCACTTT.